This TCR beta chain originates from a study of T cell repertoires in cytomegalovirus infection. Study overall: It can be stated that public TCR beta signatures indicated CMV infection as well as a matching HLA type. Whole-study results and caveats: The study found HLA-C-restricted CMV-specific TCR beta clonotypes dominating the ex vivo response.

This clonotype was picked up many times. Its antigen remains unidentified. The V gene's germline CDR1 is SGHTA and CDR2 FQGNSA. V was shortened by 2 bases and J by 3 bases, with 10 bases between the two germline ends. The CDR3 consists of 14 residues. MiXCR, applied by TCRdb to the reads, yields one record per CDR3 protein. The sample shows around 350,000 distinct CDR3 sequences, roughly 20% of them seen only once. Sample: PBMCs. The sequence derives from a human donor in good health (CMV status not recorded). Some clones in this sample may be carry-over from other donors' samples. This chain uses TRBV7-2 with TRBJ2-5; D gene ambiguous. The CDR3 sequence is CASSLRSGEETQYF. The CDR3 nucleotides read TGTGCCAGCAGCTTAAGGTCTGGGGAAGAGACCCAGTACTTC.